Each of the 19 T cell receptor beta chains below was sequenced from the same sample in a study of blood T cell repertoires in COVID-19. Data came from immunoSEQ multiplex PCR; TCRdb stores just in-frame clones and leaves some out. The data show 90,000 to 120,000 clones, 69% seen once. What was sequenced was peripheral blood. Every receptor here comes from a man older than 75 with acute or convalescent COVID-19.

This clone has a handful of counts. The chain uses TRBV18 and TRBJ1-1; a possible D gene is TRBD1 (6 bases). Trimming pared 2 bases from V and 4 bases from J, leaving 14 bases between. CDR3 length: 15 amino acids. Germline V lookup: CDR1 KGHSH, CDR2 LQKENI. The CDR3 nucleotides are TGTGCCAGCTCACCAGCGGGGGCCCCTATCACTGAAGCTTTCTTT. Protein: CASSPAGAPITEAFF.

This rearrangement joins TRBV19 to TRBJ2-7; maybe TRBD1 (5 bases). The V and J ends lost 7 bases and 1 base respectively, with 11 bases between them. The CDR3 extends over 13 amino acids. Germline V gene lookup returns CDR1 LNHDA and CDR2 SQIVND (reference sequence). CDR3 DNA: TGTGCCAGTAAGCCCCAGGGTTCCTACGAGCAGTACTTC. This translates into CASKPQGSYEQYF.

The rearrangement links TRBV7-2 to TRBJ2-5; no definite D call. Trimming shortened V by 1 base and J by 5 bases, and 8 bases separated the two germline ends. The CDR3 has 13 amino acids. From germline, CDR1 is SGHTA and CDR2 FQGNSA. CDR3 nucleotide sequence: TGTGCCAGCAGCTTAGGATTGCGGGAGACCCAGTACTTC. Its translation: CASSLGLRETQYF.

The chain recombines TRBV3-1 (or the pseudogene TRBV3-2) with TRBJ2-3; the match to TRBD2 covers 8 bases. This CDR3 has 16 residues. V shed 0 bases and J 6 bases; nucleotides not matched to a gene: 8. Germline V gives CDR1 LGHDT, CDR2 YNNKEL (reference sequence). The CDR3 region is CASSQDQAGVRDTQYF. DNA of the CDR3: TGTGCCAGCAGCCAAGATCAAGCGGGAGTGAGGGATACGCAGTATTTT.

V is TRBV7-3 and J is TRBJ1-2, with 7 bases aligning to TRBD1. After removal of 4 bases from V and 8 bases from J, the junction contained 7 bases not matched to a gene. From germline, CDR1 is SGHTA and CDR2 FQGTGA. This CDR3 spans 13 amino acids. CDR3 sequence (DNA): TGTGCCAGCAGCTACAGACAGGGCGACGGCTACACCTTC. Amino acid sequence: CASSYRQGDGYTF.

CDR3 loop: CASSGSPSTDTQYF. The CDR3 DNA follows: TGTGCCAGCAGCGGGAGTCCTAGCACAGATACGCAGTATTTT. This chain links TRBV9 with TRBJ2-3; no reliable D call. Germline-derived CDR1 and CDR2 are SGDLS and YYNGEE. V lost 3 bases and J lost 0, with 8 bases in between. The CDR3 extends over 14 amino acids.

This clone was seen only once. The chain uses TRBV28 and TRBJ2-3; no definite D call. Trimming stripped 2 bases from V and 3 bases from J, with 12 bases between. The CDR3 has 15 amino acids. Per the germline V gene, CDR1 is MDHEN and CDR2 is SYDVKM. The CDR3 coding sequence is TGTGCCAGCAGTTTACCCCTAATTTTAACAGATACGCAGTATTTT. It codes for CASSLPLILTDTQYF.

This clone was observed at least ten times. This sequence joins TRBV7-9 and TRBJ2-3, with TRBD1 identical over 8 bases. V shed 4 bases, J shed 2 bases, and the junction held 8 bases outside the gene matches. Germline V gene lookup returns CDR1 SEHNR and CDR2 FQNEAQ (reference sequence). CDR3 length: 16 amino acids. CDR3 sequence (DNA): TGTGCCAGCAGCTCCCTGACAGGGGTCGACACAGATACGCAGTATTTT. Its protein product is CASSSLTGVDTDTQYF. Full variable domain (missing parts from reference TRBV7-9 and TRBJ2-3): DTGVSQNPRHKITKRGQNVTFRCDPISEHNRLYWYRQTLGQGPEFLTYFQNEAQLEKSRLLSDRFSAERPKGSFSTLEIQRTEQGDSAMYLCASSSLTGVDTDTQYFGPGTRLTVL.

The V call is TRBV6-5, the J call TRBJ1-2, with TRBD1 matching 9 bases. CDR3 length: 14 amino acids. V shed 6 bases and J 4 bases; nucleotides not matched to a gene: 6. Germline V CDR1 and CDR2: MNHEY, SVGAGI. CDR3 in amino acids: CASRRQGGLYGYTF. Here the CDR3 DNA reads TGTGCCAGCAGGAGACAGGGGGGGCTCTATGGCTACACCTTC.

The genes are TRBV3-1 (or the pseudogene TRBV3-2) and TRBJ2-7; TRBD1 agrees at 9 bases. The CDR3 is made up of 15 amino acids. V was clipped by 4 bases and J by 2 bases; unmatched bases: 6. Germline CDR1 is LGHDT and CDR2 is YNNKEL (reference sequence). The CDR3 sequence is CASSRGQGSPYEQYF. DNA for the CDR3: TGTGCCAGCAGCCGAGGACAGGGGTCCCCCTACGAGCAGTACTTC.

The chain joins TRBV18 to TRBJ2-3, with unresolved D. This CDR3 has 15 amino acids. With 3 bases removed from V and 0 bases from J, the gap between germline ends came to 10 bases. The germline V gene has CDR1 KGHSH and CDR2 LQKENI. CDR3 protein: CASSPPRFSTDTQYF. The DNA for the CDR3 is TGTGCCAGCTCACCCCCCCGGTTCAGCACAGATACGCAGTATTTT.

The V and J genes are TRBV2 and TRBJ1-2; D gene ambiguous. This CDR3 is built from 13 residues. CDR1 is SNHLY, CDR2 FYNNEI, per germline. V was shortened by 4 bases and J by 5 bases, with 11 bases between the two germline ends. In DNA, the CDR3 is TGTGCCAGCAGTGGAGGCAAAACTTATGGCTACACCTTC. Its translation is CASSGGKTYGYTF.

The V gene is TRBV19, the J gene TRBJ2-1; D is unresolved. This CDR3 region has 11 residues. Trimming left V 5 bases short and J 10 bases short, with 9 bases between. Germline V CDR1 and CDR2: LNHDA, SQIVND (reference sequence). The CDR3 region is CASSGGWEQFF. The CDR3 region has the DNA TGTGCCAGTAGTGGTGGCTGGGAGCAGTTCTTC.

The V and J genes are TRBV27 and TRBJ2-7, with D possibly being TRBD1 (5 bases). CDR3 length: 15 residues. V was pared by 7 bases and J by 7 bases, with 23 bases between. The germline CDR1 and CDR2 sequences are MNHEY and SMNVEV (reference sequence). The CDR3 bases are TGTGCCAGCAAGCCAGGCCGGACAACCGCTGGTGAGCAGTACTTC. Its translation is CASKPGRTTAGEQYF.

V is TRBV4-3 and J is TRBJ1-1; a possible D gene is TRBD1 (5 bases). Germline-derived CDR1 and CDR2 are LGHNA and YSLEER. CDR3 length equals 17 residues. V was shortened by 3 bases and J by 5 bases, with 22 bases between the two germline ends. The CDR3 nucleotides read TGCGCCAGCAGCCACTCCTCCGGGGTCGGGGGTAGGACTGAAGCTTTCTTT. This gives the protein CASSHSSGVGGRTEAFF.

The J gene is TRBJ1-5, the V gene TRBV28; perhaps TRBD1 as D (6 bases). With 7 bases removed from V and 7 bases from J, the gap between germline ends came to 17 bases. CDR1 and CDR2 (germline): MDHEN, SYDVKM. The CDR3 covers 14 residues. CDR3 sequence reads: CASNQGQVGQPQHF. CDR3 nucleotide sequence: TGTGCCAGCAACCAGGGGCAGGTGGGACAGCCCCAGCATTTT. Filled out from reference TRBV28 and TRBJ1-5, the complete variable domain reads DVKVTQSSRYLVKRTGEKVFLECVQDMDHENMFWYRQDPGLGLRLIYFSYDVKMKEKGDIPEGYSVSREKKERFSLILESASTNQTSMYLCASNQGQVGQPQHFGDGTRLSIL.

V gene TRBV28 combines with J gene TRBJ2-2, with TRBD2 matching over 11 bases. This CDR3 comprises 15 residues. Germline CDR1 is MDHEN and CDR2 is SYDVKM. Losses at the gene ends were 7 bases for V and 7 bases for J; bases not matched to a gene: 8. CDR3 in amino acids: CASNYGTSGNGELFF. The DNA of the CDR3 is TGTGCCAGCAACTACGGGACTAGCGGAAACGGGGAGCTGTTTTTT. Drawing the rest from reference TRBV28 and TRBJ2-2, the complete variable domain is DVKVTQSSRYLVKRTGEKVFLECVQDMDHENMFWYRQDPGLGLRLIYFSYDVKMKEKGDIPEGYSVSREKKERFSLILESASTNQTSMYLCASNYGTSGNGELFFGEGSRLTVL.

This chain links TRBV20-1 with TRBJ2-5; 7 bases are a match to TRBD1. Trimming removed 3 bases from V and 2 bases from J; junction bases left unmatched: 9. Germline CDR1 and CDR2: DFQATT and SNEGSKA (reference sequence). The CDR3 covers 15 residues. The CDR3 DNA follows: TGCAGTGCTAGTGGTTCGGGACAGATACAAGAGACCCAGTACTTC. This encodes CSASGSGQIQETQYF.

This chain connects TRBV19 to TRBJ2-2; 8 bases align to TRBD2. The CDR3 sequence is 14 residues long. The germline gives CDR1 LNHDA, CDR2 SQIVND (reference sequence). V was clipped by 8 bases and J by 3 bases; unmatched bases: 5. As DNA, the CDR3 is TGTGCCAGTCAAGCGGGAGTTGACACCGGGGAGCTGTTTTTT. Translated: CASQAGVDTGELFF.